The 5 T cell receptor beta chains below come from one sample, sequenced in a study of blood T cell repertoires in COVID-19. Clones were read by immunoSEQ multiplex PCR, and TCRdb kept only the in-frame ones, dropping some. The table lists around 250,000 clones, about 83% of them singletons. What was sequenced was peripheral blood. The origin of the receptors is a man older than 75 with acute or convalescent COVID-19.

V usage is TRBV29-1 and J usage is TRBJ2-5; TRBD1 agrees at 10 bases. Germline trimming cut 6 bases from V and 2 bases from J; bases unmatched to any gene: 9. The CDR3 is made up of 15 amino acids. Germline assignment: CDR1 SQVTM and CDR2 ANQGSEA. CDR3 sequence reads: CSVLWDRGLQETQYF. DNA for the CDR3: TGCAGCGTGTTATGGGACAGGGGTTTACAAGAGACCCAGTACTTC.

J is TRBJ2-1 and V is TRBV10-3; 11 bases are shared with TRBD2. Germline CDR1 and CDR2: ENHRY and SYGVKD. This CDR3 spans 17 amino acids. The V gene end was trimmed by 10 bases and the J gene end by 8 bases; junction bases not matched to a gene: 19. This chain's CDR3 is CATSGPPTGLAGYEQFF. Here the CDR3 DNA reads TGTGCCACTTCGGGCCCCCCCACTGGACTAGCGGGCTATGAGCAGTTCTTC.

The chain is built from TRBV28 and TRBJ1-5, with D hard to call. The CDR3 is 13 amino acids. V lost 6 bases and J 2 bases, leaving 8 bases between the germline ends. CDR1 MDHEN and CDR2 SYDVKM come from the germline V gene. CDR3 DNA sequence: TGTGCCAGCAGCCAGGTTGGCAATCAGCCCCAGCATTTT. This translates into CASSQVGNQPQHF.

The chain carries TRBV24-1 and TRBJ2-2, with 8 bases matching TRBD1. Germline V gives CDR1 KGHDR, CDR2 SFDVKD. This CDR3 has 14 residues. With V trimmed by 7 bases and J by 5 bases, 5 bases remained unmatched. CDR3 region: CATSQGAVTGELFF. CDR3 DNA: TGTGCCACCAGCCAGGGGGCAGTGACCGGGGAGCTGTTTTTT.

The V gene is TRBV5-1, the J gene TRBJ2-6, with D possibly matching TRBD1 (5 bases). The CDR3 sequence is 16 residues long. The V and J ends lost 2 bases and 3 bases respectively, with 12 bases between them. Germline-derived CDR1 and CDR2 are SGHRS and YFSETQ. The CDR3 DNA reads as TGCGCCAGCAGCTTATTGGGTAGGGGTGGGGCCAACGTCCTGACTTTC. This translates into CASSLLGRGGANVLTF.